The 28 T cell receptor beta chains reported below all come from one sample, sequenced in a study of cytomegalovirus exposure and HLA in healthy donors. The PCR contained 60 Vbeta and 13 Jbeta primers. The table came from immunoSEQ multiplex PCR; TCRdb's copy has only in-frame clones and leaves some out. The sample has about 160,000 clones; 75% to 80% are singletons. The source material was PBMCs. These receptors all stem from a woman in her 40s in good health and CMV-seronegative.

A few counts support this clone. This chain uses TRBV27 with TRBJ2-3; 9 positions agree with TRBD1. This CDR3 comprises 14 residues. V lost 8 bases, J lost 4 bases, and 7 bases stayed unmatched. Germline CDR1 is MNHEY and CDR2 is SMNVEV (reference sequence). The CDR3 loop reads CASCRTGDPDTQYF. CDR3 nucleotides: TGTGCCAGCTGCAGGACAGGGGACCCAGATACGCAGTATTTT.

This chain uses TRBV7-9 with TRBJ1-1, with a possible D match to TRBD1 (5 bases). The CDR3 has 14 residues. V lost 0 bases to trimming and J lost 5 bases, with 10 bases between them. The germline CDR1 and CDR2 sequences are SEHNR and FQNEAQ (reference sequence). Here the CDR3 reads CASSLAVGGTEAFF. The CDR3 coding sequence is TGTGCCAGCAGCTTAGCGGTCGGGGGGACTGAAGCTTTCTTT.

As to this clone: One end of the junction fails to match germline, which may point to a read error. The chain is built from TRBV7-9 and TRBJ2-1; no clear D. The CDR3 is made up of 12 amino acids. Germline assignment: CDR1 SEHNR and CDR2 FQNEAQ (reference sequence). The CDR3 DNA reads TGTTCCAGCAGCTTAGGTCGCAATGAGCAGTTCTTC. It yields the protein CSSSLGRNEQFF.

The V call is TRBV6-5, the J call TRBJ2-1; D ambiguous. Germline CDR1 and CDR2: MNHEY and SVGAGI. This CDR3 has 13 residues. V was cut by 0 bases and J by 9 bases, with 9 bases left in between. CDR3 DNA sequence: TGTGCCAGCAGTTACTCGGAGCAGACTGAGCAGTTCTTC. Amino acids: CASSYSEQTEQFF.

This rearrangement joins TRBV11-2 to TRBJ1-6; no clear D gene. This CDR3 contains 15 residues. The V end was cut by 1 base, the J end by 10 bases, with 14 bases between. Germline assignment: CDR1 SGHAT and CDR2 FQNNGV. The CDR3 DNA sequence: TGTGCCAGCAGCTTAGCCGGGTCTGGCGACTCACCCCTCCACTTT. It specifies CASSLAGSGDSPLHF.

The chain recombines TRBV6-1 with TRBJ1-6; 11 positions agree with TRBD1. The CDR3 runs 16 residues. Germline V gene sequence: CDR1 MNHNS, CDR2 SASEGT. J lost 10 bases, V lost 3 bases, and 8 bases had no gene match. CDR3 protein: CASSEGTGGSGSPLHF. CDR3 bases: TGTGCCAGCAGTGAGGGGACAGGGGGATCGGGATCACCCCTCCACTTT.

V usage is TRBV7-7 and J usage is TRBJ1-5, with 12 nucleotides matching TRBD1. V shed 1 base and J 6 bases; nucleotides not matched to a gene: 10. Germline CDR1 and CDR2: SSHAT and FNYEAQ (reference sequence). The CDR3 runs to 18 residues. This CDR3 reads CASSLGRPGQGASQPQHF. CDR3 DNA: TGTGCCAGCAGCTTAGGCAGACCGGGACAGGGGGCTTCTCAGCCCCAGCATTTT. Complete variable domain (other parts from reference TRBV7-7 and TRBJ1-5): GAGVSQSPRYKVTKRGQDVTLRCDPISSHATLYWYQQALGQGPEFLTYFNYEAQPDKSGLPSDRFSAERPEGSISTLTIQRTEQRDSAMYRCASSLGRPGQGASQPQHFGDGTRLSIL.

V usage is TRBV7-3 and J usage is TRBJ2-2; 7 nucleotides match TRBD1. With 5 bases clipped from V and 4 bases from J, the junction kept 7 bases outside the gene matches. Germline CDR1 reads SGHTA; CDR2 reads FQGTGA. This CDR3 region has 15 residues. As DNA, the CDR3 is TGTGCCAGCAGCCCGACAGGGACGGGCACCGGGGAGCTGTTTTTT. This codes for CASSPTGTGTGELFF.

The chain recombines TRBV7-9 with TRBJ1-6; 7 positions match TRBD1. This CDR3 is 17 amino acids long. Germline trimming cut 5 bases from V and 10 bases from J; bases unmatched to any gene: 17. Germline assignment: CDR1 SEHNR and CDR2 FQNEAQ (reference sequence). The CDR3 region is CASSLGGRGRVSSPLHF. The CDR3 DNA follows: TGTGCCAGCAGCCTTGGGGGCAGGGGGAGAGTTAGCTCACCCCTCCACTTT.

The chain recombines TRBV5-1 with TRBJ1-1, with TRBD1 matching 9 bases. V lost 1 base and J lost 1; bases outside the gene matches: 5. The CDR3 runs 16 residues. Per the germline V gene, CDR1 is SGHRS and CDR2 is YFSETQ. CDR3 sequence (DNA): TGCGCCAGCAGCTTGTTGGGACAGGGACCGAACACTGAAGCTTTCTTT. The encoded protein is CASSLLGQGPNTEAFF.

The rearrangement joins TRBV5-1 to TRBJ2-1; 7 bases map to TRBD1. There are 15 residues in the CDR3. Germline V CDR1 and CDR2: SGHRS, YFSETQ. Germline trimming cut 1 base from V and 5 bases from J; bases unmatched to any gene: 6. The CDR3, as DNA: TGCGCCAGCAGCTTGAGACAGGGTACCGACAATGAGCAGTTCTTC. Translation: CASSLRQGTDNEQFF.

The chain recombines TRBV7-2 with TRBJ2-7, with D hard to call. The CDR3 consists of 11 residues. Germline-derived CDR1 and CDR2 are SGHTA and FQGNSA. V was shortened by 2 bases and J by 4 bases, with 3 bases between the two germline ends. The CDR3 DNA reads as TGTGCCAGCAGCTTATCTTACGAGCAGTACTTC. It translates to CASSLSYEQYF.

V is TRBV6-4 and J is TRBJ1-1; 8 nucleotides align to TRBD1. V shed 6 bases and J 1 base; nucleotides not matched to a gene: 7. In germline, CDR1 is MRHNA, CDR2 SNTAGT. The CDR3 runs 15 residues. This CDR3 reads CASRQTGTGNTEAFF. DNA of the CDR3: TGTGCCAGCAGACAAACCGGGACAGGGAACACTGAAGCTTTCTTT.

This sequence joins TRBV19 and TRBJ1-4, with D possibly TRBD1 on 5 matching bases. The CDR3 has 16 residues. The ends were cut back, 3 bases at V and 0 bases at J, with 11 bases in the middle. The germline V gene has CDR1 LNHDA and CDR2 SQIVND (reference sequence). CDR3 in DNA: TGTGCCAGTAGTATCGGGACTCTCGCAACTAATGAAAAACTGTTTTTT. Translation: CASSIGTLATNEKLFF.

The chain is built from TRBV28 and TRBJ1-5; 7 bases map to TRBD1. V dropped 5 bases and J dropped 1; count of bases not matched to a gene: 14. Per germline, CDR1 MDHEN and CDR2 SYDVKM. The CDR3 consists of 18 residues. The CDR3 loop reads CASSPVGPRQGSNQPQHF. The CDR3 DNA reads as TGTGCCAGCAGTCCCGTTGGGCCGCGACAGGGAAGCAATCAGCCCCAGCATTTT.

V and J are TRBV18 and TRBJ1-2; 8 bases match TRBD1. J gave up 3 bases and V 3 bases, and 3 bases lay outside the gene matches. The CDR3 runs 14 residues. Germline assignment: CDR1 KGHSH and CDR2 LQKENI. The CDR3 protein is CASSPSTGDYGYTF. As DNA, the CDR3 is TGTGCCAGCTCACCTTCGACAGGGGACTATGGCTACACCTTC.

CDR3 nucleotides: TGTGCCAGCAGCCAAGAACGCAGGGGGCCTTGGCTGGGTTTCGGTTGGACTGAAGCTTTCTTT. It yields the protein CASSQERRGPWLGFGWTEAFF. The chain combines TRBV14 with TRBJ1-1; 8 nucleotides match TRBD1. CDR1 is SGHDN, CDR2 FVKESK, per germline. The CDR3 length is 21 residues. Trimming at V came to 0 bases and at J to 5 bases, leaving 23 bases not matched to a gene.

This rearrangement joins TRBV10-2 to TRBJ2-3; D could derive from TRBD1 or TRBD2 (7 bases each). Trimming pared 6 bases from V and 2 bases from J, leaving 15 bases between. This CDR3 is 15 amino acids long. Germline CDR1 is WSHSY and CDR2 is SAAADI. As DNA, the CDR3 is TGCGCCAGCAGCGAGCGGGACAGAAACACAGATACGCAGTATTTT. The encoded protein is CASSERDRNTDTQYF.

The chain employs TRBV7-9 and TRBJ1-5, with D unresolved. Germline values: CDR1 SEHNR, CDR2 FQNEAQ (reference sequence). Trimming cost V 10 bases and J 5 bases, with 15 bases left between them. This CDR3 has 13 residues. DNA of the CDR3: TGTGCCACCAATAGAGGTGTTCATCAGCCCCAGCATTTT. This gives the protein CATNRGVHQPQHF.

The chain uses TRBV27 and TRBJ2-7; 9 bases are a match to TRBD1. The germline V gene has CDR1 MNHEY and CDR2 SMNVEV (reference sequence). The CDR3 is 14 residues long. V trimming: 3 bases; J trimming: 7 bases; junction bases outside the gene matches: 7. In DNA, the CDR3 is TGTGCCAGCAGTTTCAACAGGGGGCGCGGGGAGCAGTACTTC. It codes for CASSFNRGRGEQYF.

This rearrangement joins TRBV6-5 to TRBJ2-2, with 7 bases that match TRBD1. The CDR3 contains 15 residues. Germline CDR1 and CDR2: MNHEY and SVGAGI. Unmatched junction bases numbered 1, after V lost 2 bases and J lost 1 base. In nucleotides, the CDR3 is TGTGCCAGCAGTTACGGGACAGAGAACACCGGGGAGCTGTTTTTT. Protein product: CASSYGTENTGELFF.

The chain recombines TRBV7-2 with TRBJ2-7; the D gene is possibly TRBD1 (6 bases). The ends were cut back, 5 bases at V and 2 bases at J, with 16 bases in the middle. The germline V gene encodes CDR1 SGHTA and CDR2 FQGNSA. There are 15 residues in the CDR3. The CDR3 DNA reads TGTGCCAGCAGCCCCCTTTCTACAGGGACCTACGAGCAGTACTTC. Its protein product is CASSPLSTGTYEQYF.

The chain links TRBV11-2 to TRBJ1-3, with 7 positions matching TRBD1. The trim removed 5 bases at V and 0 bases at J, leaving 4 bases unmatched. This CDR3 is 15 amino acids long. CDR1 is SGHAT, CDR2 FQNNGV, per germline. The CDR3 DNA reads TGTGCCAGCAGCACATACAGGGGCTCTGGAAACACCATATATTTT. Translated, it gives CASSTYRGSGNTIYF.

Regarding this clone: Other nucleotide sequences from this sample produce the same CDR3. The CDR3 bases are TGTGCCAGCAGTGAAGCAGGGGATAATTCACCCCTCCACTTT. It encodes CASSEAGDNSPLHF. The chain recombines TRBV2 with TRBJ1-6; D possibly corresponds to TRBD1 (5 bases). Between the trimmed V and J ends, which lost 0 bases and 5 bases, there was a span of 5 bases. CDR1 and CDR2 (germline): SNHLY, FYNNEI. The CDR3 totals 14 residues.

V gene TRBV28 combines with J gene TRBJ2-3, with TRBD2 matching over 12 bases. V was pared by 8 bases and J by 3 bases, with 15 bases of the junction left unmatched. Germline V gene lookup returns CDR1 MDHEN and CDR2 SYDVKM. The CDR3 loop spans 18 amino acids. The CDR3 here is CASWSMGRGLAGTDTQYF. The CDR3 DNA follows: TGTGCCAGCTGGTCAATGGGGCGCGGACTAGCGGGAACAGATACGCAGTATTTT.

This chain joins TRBV18 and TRBJ1-6; TRBD1 agrees at 9 bases. Germline CDR1 reads KGHSH; CDR2 reads LQKENI. The CDR3 runs 17 residues. The V segment lost 3 bases and the J segment 8 bases; nucleotides outside the gene matches: 11. CDR3 coding DNA: TGTGCCAGCTCACCTACTTCGACAGGGGGTTACTATTCACCCCTCCACTTT. It specifies CASSPTSTGGYYSPLHF.

CDR3 nucleotides: TGCGCCAGCAGTCCCCTGGGCGGGGAGGTTTACGAGCAGTACTTC. It translates to CASSPLGGEVYEQYF. The genes are TRBV10-2 and TRBJ2-7; D might be TRBD2 (6 bases). Trimming pared 5 bases from V and 4 bases from J, leaving 18 bases between. The CDR3 sequence is 15 residues long. Germline CDR1 and CDR2: WSHSY and SAAADI.

This clone was detected a few times. This rearrangement joins TRBV6-5 to TRBJ1-1; D remains unclear. Per the germline V gene, CDR1 is MNHEY and CDR2 is SVGAGI. This CDR3 is 14 amino acids long. Trimming cost V 7 bases and J 0 bases, with 12 bases left between them. In DNA, the CDR3 is TGTGCCAGCAAAGAGGTAGCGTTGAACACTGAAGCTTTCTTT. This sequence encodes CASKEVALNTEAFF.